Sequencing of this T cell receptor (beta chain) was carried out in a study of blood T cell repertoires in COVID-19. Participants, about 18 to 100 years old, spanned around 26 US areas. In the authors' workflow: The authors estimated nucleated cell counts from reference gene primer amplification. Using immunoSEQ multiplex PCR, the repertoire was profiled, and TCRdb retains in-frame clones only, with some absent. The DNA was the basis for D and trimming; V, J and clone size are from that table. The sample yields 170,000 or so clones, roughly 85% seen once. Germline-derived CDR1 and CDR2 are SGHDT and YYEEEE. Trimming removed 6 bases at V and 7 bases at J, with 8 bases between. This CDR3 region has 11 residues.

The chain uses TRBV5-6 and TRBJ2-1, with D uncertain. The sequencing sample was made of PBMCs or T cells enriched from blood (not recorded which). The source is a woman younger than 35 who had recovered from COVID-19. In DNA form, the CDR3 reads TGTGCCAGCAACTTTGAGAATGAGCAGTTCTTC. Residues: CASNFENEQFF.